This record looks at one T cell receptor beta chain sequence and its context. No antigen is known for it. Clones were sequenced by immunoSEQ multiplex PCR, and TCRdb holds only the in-frame ones, with some missing. Among about 2 million clones listed, approximately 95% were seen once. The CDR3 covers 16 residues. CDR1 is SGHNT and CDR2 is YENEEA in the germline V gene. V dropped 4 bases and J dropped 0; count of bases not matched to a gene: 6. Selected positively for CCR7 and CD45RO-negative, naive CD8 cells excluded terminally differentiated effector memory CD45RA+ cells. This specimen comes from a study of shared clonotypes between healthy human individuals. Overall study results and limits: Exclusively blood specimens were collected; tissue repertoires likely differ.

This TCR was sampled from a man between 18 and 35 years old in good health. The rearrangement links TRBV11-3 to TRBJ2-1; 7 bases fit TRBD1. The sample consisted of naive CD8+ T cells sorted from blood. CDR3: CASSSRDSSSYNEQFF. CDR3 bases: TGTGCCAGCAGCTCCCGGGACAGTAGCTCCTACAATGAGCAGTTCTTC.